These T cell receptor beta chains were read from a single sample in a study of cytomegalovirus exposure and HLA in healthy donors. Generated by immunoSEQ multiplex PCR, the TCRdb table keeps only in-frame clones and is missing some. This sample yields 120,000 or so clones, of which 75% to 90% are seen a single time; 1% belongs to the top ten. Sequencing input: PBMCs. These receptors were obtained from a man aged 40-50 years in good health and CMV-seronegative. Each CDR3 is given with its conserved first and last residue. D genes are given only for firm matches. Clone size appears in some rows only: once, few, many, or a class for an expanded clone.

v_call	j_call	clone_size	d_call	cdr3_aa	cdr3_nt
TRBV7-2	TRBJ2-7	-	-	CASSSYQANYEQYF	TGTGCCAGCAGCTCCTACCAGGCGAACTACGAGCAGTACTTC
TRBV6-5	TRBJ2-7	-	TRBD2	CASSYSASGGYEQYF	TGTGCCAGCAGTTACTCGGCTAGCGGGGGCTACGAGCAGTACTTC
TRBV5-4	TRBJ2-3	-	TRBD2	CASSSRLAGSTDTQYF	TGTGCCAGCAGCTCCAGACTAGCGGGGAGTACAGATACGCAGTATTTT
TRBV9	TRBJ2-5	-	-	CASSVAPGAPQETQYF	TGTGCCAGCAGCGTAGCTCCGGGAGCTCCCCAAGAGACCCAGTACTTC
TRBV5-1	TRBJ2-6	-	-	CASTVGSSGANVLTF	TGCGCCAGCACGGTGGGGAGCTCTGGGGCCAACGTCCTGACTTTC
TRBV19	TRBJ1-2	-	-	CASSDGGGYGYTF	TGTGCCAGTAGCGATGGGGGGGGCTATGGCTACACCTTC
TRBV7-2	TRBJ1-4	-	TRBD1	CASSAGTANEKLFF	TGTGCCAGCAGCGCCGGGACAGCCAATGAAAAACTGTTTTTT
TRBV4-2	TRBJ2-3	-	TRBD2	CASSLGTSGSDTQYF	TGTGCCAGCAGCCTTGGGACTAGCGGGAGCGATACGCAGTATTTT
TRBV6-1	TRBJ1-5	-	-	CASTEGLRYNQPQHF	TGTGCCAGCACCGAGGGACTTCGATACAATCAGCCCCAGCATTTT
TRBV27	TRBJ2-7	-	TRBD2	CASSFHGSSGRAVYEQYF	TGTGCCAGCAGTTTCCACGGATCTAGCGGGAGGGCCGTCTACGAGCAGTACTTC
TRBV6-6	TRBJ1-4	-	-	CASSPRGATNEKLFF	TGTGCCAGCAGTCCCCGGGGGGCAACTAATGAAAAACTGTTTTTT
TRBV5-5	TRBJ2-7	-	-	CASSLFPGSYEQYF	TGTGCCAGCAGCTTGTTTCCGGGCTCCTACGAGCAGTACTTC
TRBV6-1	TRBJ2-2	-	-	CASSEQGSNTGELFF	TGTGCCAGCAGTGAACAGGGTTCGAACACCGGGGAGCTGTTTTTT
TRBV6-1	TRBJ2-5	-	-	CASSPQLAQETQYF	TGTGCCAGCAGCCCACAGCTAGCGCAAGAGACCCAGTACTTC
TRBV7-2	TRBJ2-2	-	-	CASSFSSYTGELFF	TGTGCCAGCAGCTTTTCCTCCTACACCGGGGAGCTGTTTTTT
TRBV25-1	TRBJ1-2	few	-	CASSDLNYGYTF	TGTGCCAGCAGTGATCTGAACTATGGCTACACCTTC
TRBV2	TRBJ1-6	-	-	CASSETGIVPLHF	TGTGCCAGCAGTGAAACAGGGATCGTACCCCTCCACTTT
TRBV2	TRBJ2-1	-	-	CASSVVASNNEQFF	TGTGCCAGCAGTGTTGTGGCTTCGAACAATGAGCAGTTCTTC
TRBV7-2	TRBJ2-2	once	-	CASSLGFAVLNTGELFF	TGTGCCAGCAGCTTAGGATTCGCCGTACTTAACACCGGGGAGCTGTTTTTT
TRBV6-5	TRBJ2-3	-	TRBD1	CASQGTARTDTQYF	TGTGCCAGCCAAGGGACAGCCCGCACAGATACGCAGTATTTT
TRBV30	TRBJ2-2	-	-	CAWRLGQQTGELFF	TGTGCCTGGAGACTTGGACAGCAGACCGGGGAGCTGTTTTTT
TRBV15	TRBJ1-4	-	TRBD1	CATSRDQGASNEKLFF	TGTGCCACCAGCAGAGACCAGGGGGCTAGTAATGAAAAACTGTTTTTT
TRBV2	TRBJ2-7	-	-	CASSGQTEQYF	TGTGCCAGCAGTGGACAGACAGAGCAGTACTTC
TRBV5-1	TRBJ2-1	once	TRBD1	CASSGGQGGEQFF	TGCGCCAGCAGCGGGGGACAGGGCGGTGAGCAGTTCTTC
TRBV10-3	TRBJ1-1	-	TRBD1	CAISPGQGQNTEAFF	TGTGCCATCAGTCCGGGACAGGGGCAGAACACTGAAGCTTTCTTT
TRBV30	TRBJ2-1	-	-	CAWASGGEQFF	TGTGCCTGGGCCTCGGGTGGTGAGCAGTTCTTC
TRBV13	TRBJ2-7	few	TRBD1	CASSPTGGGGDEQYF	TGTGCCAGCAGCCCCACAGGGGGCGGAGGGGACGAGCAGTACTTC
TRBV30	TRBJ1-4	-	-	CAWSVRAANEKLFF	TGTGCCTGGAGTGTCAGGGCGGCGAATGAAAAACTGTTTTTT
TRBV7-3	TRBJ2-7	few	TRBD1	CASGGRGQRWCYEQYF	TGTGCCAGCGGGGGCAGGGGGCAAAGATGGTGCTACGAGCAGTACTTC
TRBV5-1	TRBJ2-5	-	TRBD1	CASSLPYRGLPRGVQETQYF	TGCGCCAGCAGCTTGCCCTACAGGGGGCTACCGCGGGGTGTTCAAGAGACCCAGTACTTC
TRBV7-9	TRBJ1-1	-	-	CASSLAGPLRTEAFF	TGTGCCAGCAGCTTAGCTGGTCCTCTGAGGACTGAAGCTTTCTTT
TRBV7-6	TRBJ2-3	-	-	CASSLSYSDTQYF	TGTGCCAGCAGCTTAAGTTACTCAGATACGCAGTATTTT
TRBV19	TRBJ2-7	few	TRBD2	CASSAGGGLAGDGPLYEQYF	TGTGCCAGTAGTGCCGGAGGAGGACTAGCGGGAGATGGGCCCCTCTACGAGCAGTACTTC
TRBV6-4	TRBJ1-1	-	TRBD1	CASRAGTGLNTEAFF	TGTGCCAGCAGGGCCGGGACAGGCCTGAACACTGAAGCTTTCTTT
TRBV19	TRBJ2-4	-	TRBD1	CASSIEGTGDRNIQYF	TGTGCCAGTAGTATAGAAGGGACAGGGGATCGGAACATTCAGTACTTC
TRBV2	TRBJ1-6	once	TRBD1	CASSDQTGFNSPLHF	TGTGCCAGCAGTGATCAGACAGGGTTTAATTCACCCCTCCACTTT
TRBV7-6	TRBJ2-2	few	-	CASSLEGAQGRTGELFF	TGTGCCAGCAGCTTAGAGGGAGCACAGGGAAGGACCGGGGAGCTGTTTTTT
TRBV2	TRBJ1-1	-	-	CASRSPNTEAFF	TGTGCCAGCAGAAGCCCGAACACTGAAGCTTTCTTT
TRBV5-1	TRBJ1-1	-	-	CASSLGSGSLMNTEAFF	TGCGCCAGCAGCTTGGGAAGTGGCAGTTTAATGAACACTGAAGCTTTCTTT
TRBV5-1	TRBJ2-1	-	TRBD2	CASSPAGGSYNEQFF	TGCGCCAGCAGCCCAGCGGGGGGTTCCTACAATGAGCAGTTCTTC
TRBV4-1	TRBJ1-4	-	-	CASSQSVAGNEKLFF	TGCGCCAGCAGCCAATCCGTGGCAGGGAATGAAAAACTGTTTTTT
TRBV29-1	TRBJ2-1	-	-	CSVVRGAYNEQFF	TGCAGCGTTGTGCGGGGCGCTTACAATGAGCAGTTCTTC
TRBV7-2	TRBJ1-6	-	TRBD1	CASSLGDGTGGNSPLHF	TGTGCCAGCAGCTTAGGCGATGGGACAGGTGGGAATTCACCCCTCCACTTT
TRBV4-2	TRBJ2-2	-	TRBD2	CASSRTRAGGRGNTGELFF	TGTGCCAGCAGCCGGACCCGGGCGGGGGGCCGGGGGAACACCGGGGAGCTGTTTTTT
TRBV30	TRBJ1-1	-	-	CAWSGGAGEAFF	TGTGCCTGGAGTGGAGGGGCAGGGGAGGCTTTCTTT
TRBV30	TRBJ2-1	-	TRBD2	CAWRLGGGAGNEQFF	TGTGCCTGGAGATTGGGCGGGGGGGCCGGGAATGAGCAGTTCTTC
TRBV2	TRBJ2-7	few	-	CASSEKGRGSYEQYF	TGTGCCAGCAGTGAGAAGGGCAGGGGCTCCTACGAGCAGTACTTC
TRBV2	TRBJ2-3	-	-	CADQGGGRDTQYF	TGTGCTGACCAAGGGGGGGGGCGCGATACGCAGTATTTT
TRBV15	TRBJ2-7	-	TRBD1	CATSRDGRGLYEQYF	TGTGCCACCAGCAGAGATGGCAGGGGGCTCTACGAGCAGTACTTC